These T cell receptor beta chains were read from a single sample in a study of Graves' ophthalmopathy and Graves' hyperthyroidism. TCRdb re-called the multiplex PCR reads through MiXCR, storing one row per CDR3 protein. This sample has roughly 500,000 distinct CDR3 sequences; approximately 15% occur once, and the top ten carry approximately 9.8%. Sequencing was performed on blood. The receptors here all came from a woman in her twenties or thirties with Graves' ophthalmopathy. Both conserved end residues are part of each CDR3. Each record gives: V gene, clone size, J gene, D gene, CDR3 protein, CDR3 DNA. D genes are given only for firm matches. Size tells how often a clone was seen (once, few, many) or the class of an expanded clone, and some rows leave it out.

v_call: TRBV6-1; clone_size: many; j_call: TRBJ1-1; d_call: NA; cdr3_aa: CASKMNTEAFF; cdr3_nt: TGTGCCAGCAAGATGAACACTGAAGCTTTCTTT
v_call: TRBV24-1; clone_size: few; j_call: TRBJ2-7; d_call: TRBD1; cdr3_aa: CATSEDDRGLDEQYF; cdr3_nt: TGTGCCACCAGTGAAGACGACAGGGGGTTAGACGAGCAGTACTTC
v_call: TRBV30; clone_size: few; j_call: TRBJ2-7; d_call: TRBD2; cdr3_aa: CAWSPGLAGGLYNEQYF; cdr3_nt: TGTGCCTGGAGTCCCGGACTAGCGGGAGGGTTGTATAACGAGCAGTACTTC
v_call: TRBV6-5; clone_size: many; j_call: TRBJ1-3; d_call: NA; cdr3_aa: CASSTEPFSGNTIYF; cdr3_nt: TGTGCCAGCAGTACCGAGCCCTTCTCTGGAAACACCATATATTTT
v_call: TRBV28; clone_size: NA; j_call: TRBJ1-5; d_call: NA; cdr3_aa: CAWSVAQELQPQHF; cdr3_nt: TGTGCCTGGAGTGTAGCACAGGAACTTCAGCCCCAGCATTTT
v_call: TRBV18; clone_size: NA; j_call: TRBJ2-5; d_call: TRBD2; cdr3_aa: CASSPPASGRAGKETQYF; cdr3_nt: TGTGCCAGCTCACCACCTGCCAGCGGGAGGGCCGGGAAAGAGACCCAGTACTTC
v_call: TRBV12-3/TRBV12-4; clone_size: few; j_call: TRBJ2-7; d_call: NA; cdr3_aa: CASTQGGIFSYEQYF; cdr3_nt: TGTGCCAGCACCCAAGGGGGGATTTTCTCCTACGAGCAGTACTTC
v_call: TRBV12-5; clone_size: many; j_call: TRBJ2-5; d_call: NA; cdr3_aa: CASGPVRQETQYF; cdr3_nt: TGTGCTAGTGGTCCTGTCCGACAAGAGACCCAGTACTTC
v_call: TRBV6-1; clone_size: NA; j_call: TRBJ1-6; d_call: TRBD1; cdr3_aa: CASLVGRGQINSPLHF; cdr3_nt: TGTGCCAGCCTGGTTGGGAGGGGGCAGATTAATTCACCCCTCCACTTT
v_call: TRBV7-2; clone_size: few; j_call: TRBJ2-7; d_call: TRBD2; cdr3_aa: CASSLSRTSGSPRYF; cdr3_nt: TGTGCCAGCAGCCTATCCCGTACTAGCGGGAGCCCCAGATACTTC
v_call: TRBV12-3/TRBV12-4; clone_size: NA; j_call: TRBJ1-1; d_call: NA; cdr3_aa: CASREPGGPTNTEAFF; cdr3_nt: TGTGCCAGCAGGGAGCCGGGGGGACCCACGAACACTGAAGCTTTCTTT
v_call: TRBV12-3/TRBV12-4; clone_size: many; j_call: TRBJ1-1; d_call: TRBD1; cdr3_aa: CASTLGDRGGTEAFF; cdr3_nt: TGTGCCAGCACCTTAGGGGACAGGGGTGGCACTGAAGCTTTCTTT
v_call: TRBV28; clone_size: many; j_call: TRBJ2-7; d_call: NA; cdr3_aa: CASSLSRADEQYF; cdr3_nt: TGTGCCAGCAGTTTATCGCGAGCAGACGAGCAGTACTTC